A single T cell receptor beta chain is shown here with its context. What it binds is unknown. This entry comes from a study of PD-1 blockade in classical Hodgkin lymphoma. Overall study findings and caveats: At C4D1, TCR diversity had climbed significantly for CD4+ cells, though not for CD8+ cells.

Each of the patients experienced relapse following autologous stem cell transplantation, and their brentuximab vedotin exposure differed. V was cut by 0 bases and J by 5 bases, with 19 bases left in between. In germline, CDR1 is MNHNS, CDR2 SASEGT. The CDR3 has 17 residues. The table came from immunoSEQ multiplex PCR; TCRdb's copy has only in-frame clones and leaves some out. The sample lists about 76,000 clones, roughly 89% occurring once. This receptor was obtained from a human donor with classical Hodgkin lymphoma. The V gene is TRBV6-1, the J gene TRBJ1-2, with D possibly TRBD1 on 6 matching bases. The specimen comprised peripheral blood mononuclear cells (PBMCs), sampled at baseline. In DNA, the CDR3 is TGTGCCAGCAGTGAAGCGAGGGCACAGGGCTCCGTATATGGCTACACCTTC. Protein product: CASSEARAQGSVYGYTF.